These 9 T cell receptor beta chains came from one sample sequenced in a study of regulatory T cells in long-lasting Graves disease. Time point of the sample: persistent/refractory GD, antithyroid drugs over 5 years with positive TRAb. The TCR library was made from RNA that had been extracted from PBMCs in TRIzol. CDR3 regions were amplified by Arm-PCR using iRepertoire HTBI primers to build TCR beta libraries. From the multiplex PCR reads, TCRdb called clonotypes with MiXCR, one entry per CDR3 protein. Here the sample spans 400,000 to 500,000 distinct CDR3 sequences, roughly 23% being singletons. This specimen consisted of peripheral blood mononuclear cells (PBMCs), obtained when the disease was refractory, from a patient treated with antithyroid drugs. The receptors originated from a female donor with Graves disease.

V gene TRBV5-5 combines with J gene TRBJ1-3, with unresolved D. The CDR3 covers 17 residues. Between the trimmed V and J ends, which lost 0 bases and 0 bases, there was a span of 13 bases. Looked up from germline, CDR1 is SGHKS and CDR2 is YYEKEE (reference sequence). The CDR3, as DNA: TGTGCCAGCAGCTTGGGAGCGACGGGCCGCTCTGGAAACACCATATATTTT. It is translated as CASSLGATGRSGNTIYF. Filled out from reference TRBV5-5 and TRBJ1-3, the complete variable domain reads DAGVTQSPTHLIKTRGQQVTLRCSPISGHKSVSWYQQVLGQGPQFIFQYYEKEERGRGNFPDRFSARQFPNYSSELNVNALLLGDSALYLCASSLGATGRSGNTIYFGEGSWLTVV.

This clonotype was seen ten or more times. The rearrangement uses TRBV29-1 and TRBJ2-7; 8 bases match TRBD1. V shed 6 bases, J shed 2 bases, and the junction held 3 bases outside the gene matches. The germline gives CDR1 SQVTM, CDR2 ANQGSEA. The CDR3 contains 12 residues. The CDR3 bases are TGCAGCGTGTTCAGGGGGCCCTACGAGCAGTACTTC. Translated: CSVFRGPYEQYF.

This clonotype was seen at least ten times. CDR3 residues: CASSPIRTVKGEKLFF. CDR3 sequence (DNA): TGTGCCAGCAGCCCCATTAGGACAGTGAAGGGGGAAAAACTGTTTTTT. The V call is TRBV7-9, the J call TRBJ1-4; D is perhaps TRBD1 (6 bases). The V gene's germline CDR1 is SEHNR and CDR2 FQNEAQ (reference sequence). The CDR3 consists of 16 residues. Trimming took off 5 bases at V and 8 bases at J, with 21 bases between the two ends.

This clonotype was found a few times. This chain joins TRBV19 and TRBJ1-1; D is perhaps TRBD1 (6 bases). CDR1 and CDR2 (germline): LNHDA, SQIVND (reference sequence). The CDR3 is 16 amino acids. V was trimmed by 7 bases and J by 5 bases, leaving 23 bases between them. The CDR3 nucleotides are TGTGCCAGTACCCAAAGACAGGCCGCCGGGTGGACTGAAGCTTTCTTT. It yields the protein CASTQRQAAGWTEAFF.

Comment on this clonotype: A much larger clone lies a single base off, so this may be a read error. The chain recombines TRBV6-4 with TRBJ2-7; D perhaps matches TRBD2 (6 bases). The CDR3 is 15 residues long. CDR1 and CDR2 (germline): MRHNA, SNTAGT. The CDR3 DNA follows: TGTGCCGGCAGTTACCAGGGTAGCGGCCTCTCCGAGCAGTACTTC. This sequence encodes CAGSYQGSGLSEQYF.

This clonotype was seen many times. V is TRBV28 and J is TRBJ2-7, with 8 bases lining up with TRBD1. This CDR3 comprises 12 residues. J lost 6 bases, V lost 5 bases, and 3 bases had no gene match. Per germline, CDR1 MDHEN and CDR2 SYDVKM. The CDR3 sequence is CASSGTGSEQYF. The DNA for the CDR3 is TGTGCCAGCAGTGGGACAGGTTCCGAGCAGTACTTC.

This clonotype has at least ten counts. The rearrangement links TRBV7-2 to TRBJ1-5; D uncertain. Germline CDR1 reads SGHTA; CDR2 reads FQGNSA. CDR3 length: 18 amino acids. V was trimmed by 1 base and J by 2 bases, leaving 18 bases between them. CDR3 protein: CASSLGRTPFFGNQPQHF. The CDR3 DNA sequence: TGTGCCAGCAGCTTAGGAAGGACGCCCTTCTTCGGCAATCAGCCCCAGCATTTT.

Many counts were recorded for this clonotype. CDR3 nucleotides: TGTGCCACCAGCCCGGCGGTTTCGGGGAATGGCTACACCTTC. Translation gives CATSPAVSGNGYTF. The genes are TRBV24-1 and TRBJ1-2; D is undetermined. This CDR3 contains 14 residues. Germline CDR1 and CDR2: KGHDR and SFDVKD. V gave up 7 bases and J gave up 6 bases, with 17 bases separating them.

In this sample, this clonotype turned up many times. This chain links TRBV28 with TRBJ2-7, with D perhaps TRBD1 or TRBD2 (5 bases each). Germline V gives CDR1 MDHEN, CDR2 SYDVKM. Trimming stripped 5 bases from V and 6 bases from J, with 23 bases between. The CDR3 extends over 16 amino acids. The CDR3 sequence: CASSPQGALRGREQYF. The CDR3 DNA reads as TGTGCCAGCAGTCCCCAGGGAGCCCTAAGGGGACGCGAGCAGTACTTC.